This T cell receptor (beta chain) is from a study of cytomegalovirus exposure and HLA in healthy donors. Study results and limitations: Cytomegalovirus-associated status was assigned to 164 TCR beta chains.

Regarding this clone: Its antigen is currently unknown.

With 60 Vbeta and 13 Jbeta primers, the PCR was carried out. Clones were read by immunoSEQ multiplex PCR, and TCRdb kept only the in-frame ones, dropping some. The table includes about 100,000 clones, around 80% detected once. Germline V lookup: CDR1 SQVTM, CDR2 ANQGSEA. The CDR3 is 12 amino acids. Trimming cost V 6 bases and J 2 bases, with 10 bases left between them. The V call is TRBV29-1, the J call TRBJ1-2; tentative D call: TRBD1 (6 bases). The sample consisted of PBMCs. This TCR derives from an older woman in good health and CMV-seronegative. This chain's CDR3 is CSVNRENYGYTF. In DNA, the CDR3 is TGCAGCGTGAACAGGGAAAACTATGGCTACACCTTC.